The present entry profiles one T cell receptor beta chain with its context. Its antigen is not known. The V end was cut by 5 bases, the J end by 4 bases, with 20 bases between. Germline CDR1 SGHAT, CDR2 FQNNGV. CDR3 size: 16 residues. The data were obtained in a study of graft-versus-host responses after intestinal transplantation. The overall study: Each recipient received anti-thymocyte globulin induction, then tacrolimus and steroids for around 3 years. Overall study findings and caveats: Declining HvG levels early post-transplant were linked to peak circulating GvH clone levels. Recipient marrow held GvH clones, some first seen in ileum or blood.

Profiling relied on immunoSEQ multiplex PCR, and the TCRdb table lists in-frame clones only, not all of them. The repertoire has 85,000 to 100,000 clones, roughly 88% of them found once; the top ten carry under 1.5%. The sequences come from PBMCs, collected 255 days after intestinal transplant. The sequence was obtained from a human patient who received an intestinal transplant, so some T cells may come from the graft donor. This chain connects TRBV11-2 to TRBJ1-2; D is possibly TRBD1 (5 bases). CDR3 nucleotides: TGTGCCAGCAGCCCCGGCCAGTTCAGAGACAGCTATGGCTACACCTTC. Translated, it gives CASSPGQFRDSYGYTF.